This TCR beta chain was obtained from a study of regulatory T cells in long-lasting Graves disease. Arm-PCR with iRepertoire HTBI primers amplified the CDR3 regions for these TCR beta libraries. TCRdb independently ran MiXCR on the multiplex PCR reads; one entry per CDR3 protein. The sample contains 400,000 to 500,000 distinct CDR3 sequences, roughly 21% of which appear only once. CDR1 is SGDLS and CDR2 is YYNGEE in the germline V gene. The V and J ends lost 5 bases and 3 bases respectively, with 12 bases between them. The CDR3 runs to 14 residues. Time point here: persistent/refractory GD, antithyroid drugs over 5 years with positive TRAb. Construction of the TCR library relied on RNA isolated from PBMCs.

This receptor was taken from a female donor with Graves disease. This chain uses TRBV9 with TRBJ1-5, with a tentative D call TRBD1 (5 bases). Sequences were derived from peripheral blood mononuclear cells (PBMCs), sampled when the disease was refractory, from a patient treated with antithyroid drugs. This CDR3 reads CASSHPGVNQPQHF. CDR3 DNA: TGTGCCAGCAGTCACCCGGGGGTCAATCAGCCCCAGCATTTT.